These 10 T cell receptor beta chains were sequenced from one sample in a study of blood T cell repertoires in COVID-19 (dated by TCRdb to the early 2020s). Receptors were amplified or captured by the immunoSEQ multiplex PCR assay. This immuneACCESS table, as held by TCRdb, lists in-frame sequences with V and J called but not all clones. Of the missing ones, under half trace to an unresolved V gene in checked studies; the others have no known cause. Present in this sample are about 110,000 clones, 65% to 80% of which were seen just once. About 1.8% of the sample comes from the top ten. The sequencing input was peripheral blood. The source of these receptors is a woman in her forties with acute or convalescent COVID-19.

The V gene is TRBV18, the J gene TRBJ1-6; a possible D gene is TRBD1 (6 bases). CDR3 size: 14 residues. Between the trimmed V and J ends, which lost 3 bases and 6 bases, there was a span of 9 bases. CDR1 KGHSH and CDR2 LQKENI come from the germline V gene. In DNA form, the CDR3 reads TGTGCCAGCTCACCGGGACAAGTTAATTCACCCCTCCACTTT. It specifies CASSPGQVNSPLHF.

The V gene is TRBV5-1, the J gene TRBJ1-2; tentatively, D is TRBD1 (6 bases). Germline V gives CDR1 SGHRS, CDR2 YFSETQ. The CDR3 is 15 amino acids. V was clipped by 4 bases and J by 3 bases, with 16 bases between them. CDR3 nucleotide sequence: TGCGCCAGCAGCAAGGGTGGGGGCTCTGACTATGGCTACACCTTC. Translated: CASSKGGGSDYGYTF.

V and J are TRBV5-1 and TRBJ1-6; 8 bases line up with TRBD1. The CDR3 covers 16 residues. The junction had 9 bases not matched to a gene; V was cut back by 4 bases and J by 6 bases. Germline-derived CDR1 and CDR2 are SGHRS and YFSETQ. The CDR3 nucleotides are TGCGCCAGCAGCATTGGGACAGGAGGCCCTAATTCACCCCTCCACTTT. Protein product: CASSIGTGGPNSPLHF.

The J gene is TRBJ2-6, the V gene TRBV5-1; perhaps TRBD1 as D (5 bases). Germline V gives CDR1 SGHRS, CDR2 YFSETQ. This CDR3 region has 16 residues. V dropped 3 bases and J dropped 0 bases, with 10 bases sitting between them. CDR3 protein: CASSSGIDSGANVLTF. The DNA for the CDR3 is TGCGCCAGCAGCTCAGGGATCGACTCTGGGGCCAACGTCCTGACTTTC.

This clone was observed a handful of times. Compared with germline, one end of the junction differs, possibly owing to a read error. This chain joins TRBV6-7 and TRBJ2-7; weak D call: TRBD1 (6 bases). TRBV6-7 is noted as an ORF with a role that remains uncertain. The CDR3 contains 12 residues. CDR3 DNA: TGTGCCAGCAGTTACCACATTCCAGGGGCCCCTTTC. As protein: CASSYHIPGAPF.

V is TRBV3-1 (or the pseudogene TRBV3-2) and J is TRBJ1-1; TRBD1 is a possible D gene (6 bases). The CDR3 runs 16 residues. V was shortened by 4 bases and J by 5 bases, with 20 bases between the two germline ends. CDR1 LGHDT and CDR2 YNNKEL come from the germline V gene (reference sequence). CDR3 loop: CASSPPRGRGGTEAFF. CDR3 DNA sequence: TGTGCCAGCAGCCCCCCCAGGGGCCGAGGGGGAACTGAAGCTTTCTTT.

The chain couples TRBV14 to TRBJ1-6, with 9 bases lining up with TRBD1. V shed 3 bases and J 10 bases; nucleotides not matched to a gene: 1. The germline V gene has CDR1 SGHDN and CDR2 FVKESK. There are 13 residues in the CDR3. CDR3 loop: CASSQTGGSPLHF. CDR3 sequence (DNA): TGTGCCAGCAGCCAGACAGGGGGATCACCCCTCCACTTT.

V and J are TRBV28 and TRBJ1-3; D is undetermined. Germline CDR1 and CDR2: MDHEN and SYDVKM. The CDR3 covers 13 residues. V lost 1 base and J 3 bases, leaving 4 bases between the germline ends. CDR3 sequence: CASSLSVGNTIYF. The CDR3, as DNA: TGTGCCAGCAGTTTATCAGTTGGAAACACCATATATTTT.

The chain employs TRBV6-2 or TRBV6-3 and TRBJ2-7; the D gene is possibly TRBD1 (6 bases). Germline CDR1 reads MNHEY; CDR2 reads SVGEGT. Trimming removed 5 bases from V and 2 bases from J, with 13 bases in between. The length of the CDR3 is 14 residues. Here the CDR3 reads CASSATGNPYEQYF. CDR3 nucleotides: TGTGCCAGCAGTGCGACAGGCAACCCCTACGAGCAGTACTTC.

The chain combines TRBV10-3 with TRBJ1-2; tentatively, D is TRBD1 (5 bases). Deletions cut 3 bases from V and 8 bases from J, with 13 bases between. The germline CDR1 and CDR2 sequences are ENHRY and SYGVKD. The CDR3 covers 13 residues. CDR3 protein: CAISDLGRGGYTF. The CDR3 nucleotides are TGTGCCATCAGTGATTTGGGGCGGGGGGGCTACACCTTC.